A selection of T cell receptor beta chains follows, all from one sample in a study of blood T cell repertoires in COVID-19. The data were produced by immunoSEQ multiplex PCR, yet TCRdb's version contains in-frame clones alone and is incomplete. The sample has about 49,000 clones; about nine tenths are singletons. The sequencing sample was made of peripheral blood. These receptors were obtained from a woman of 80 years or more with COVID-19, enrolled during active disease. Each CDR3 is given with its conserved first and last residue. Fields, in order: J gene, clone size, D gene, V gene, CDR3 length, CDR3 DNA, CDR3 protein. The D gene is left open where the match is weak. Size values are once, few and many counts, or a class for expanded clones, and some rows have none.

TRBJ2-1 | - | TRBD2 | TRBV9 | 15 | TGTGCCAGCAGCGTATCTAGCGGGATATACAATGAGCAGTTCTTC | CASSVSSGIYNEQFF
TRBJ1-4 | - | TRBD1 | TRBV6-6 | 16 | TGTGCCAGCAGTTATATAGGACAGGGACGTGCTGAAAAACTGTTTTTT | CASSYIGQGRAEKLFF
TRBJ1-2 | - | - | TRBV15 | 13 | TGTGCCACCAGCCCAGGGCCTAACTATGGCTACACCTTC | CATSPGPNYGYTF
TRBJ2-1 | - | TRBD2 | TRBV11-3 | 18 | TGTGCCAGCAGCTGGGGAGGGATCCCCTCAATCGAATACAATGAGCAGTTCTTC | CASSWGGIPSIEYNEQFF
TRBJ2-7 | - | TRBD2 | TRBV5-1 | 15 | TGCGCCAGCAGAGCGGGAGGGCCATCAGTAAACGAGCAGTACTTC | CASRAGGPSVNEQYF
TRBJ1-5 | - | TRBD1 | TRBV7-8 | 16 | TGTGCCAGCAGCCTCACAGGGGACAGGGGCAATCAGCCCCAGCATTTT | CASSLTGDRGNQPQHF
TRBJ2-3 | - | - | TRBV6-5 | 14 | TGTGCCAGCCGGGGGACAGCTAACACAGATACGCAGTATTTT | CASRGTANTDTQYF
TRBJ1-3 | - | TRBD1 | TRBV11-2 | 17 | TGTGCCAGCAACCGGGACAGTCTCCTAGTCTCTGGAAACACCATATATTTT | CASNRDSLLVSGNTIYF
TRBJ1-3 | - | TRBD1 | TRBV6-5 | 15 | TGTGCCAGCAGTTATAGGGGGCTTCCCGGAAACACCATATATTTT | CASSYRGLPGNTIYF
TRBJ2-3 | - | TRBD1 | TRBV28 | 14 | TGTGCCAGCAGTTCCGGGACAGGGGGCTTGACGCAGTATTTT | CASSSGTGGLTQYF
TRBJ2-7 | - | TRBD1 | TRBV6-5 | 16 | TGTGCCAGCAGTTACCAACAGGGACAGGGGCGGCACGAGCAGTACTTC | CASSYQQGQGRHEQYF
TRBJ2-5 | - | TRBD2 | TRBV6-2/TRBV6-3 | 15 | TGTGCCAGCAGCCCTACTAGCGGGGGGCAAGAGACCCAGTACTTC | CASSPTSGGQETQYF
TRBJ1-2 | - | - | TRBV6-1 | 15 | TGTGCCAGCAGTGAAGGGTTTGGAGGATTCTATGGCTACACCTTC | CASSEGFGGFYGYTF
TRBJ1-1 | - | - | TRBV29-1 | 13 | TGCAGCGCTGCGACAGGTATGAACACTGAAGCTTTCTTT | CSAATGMNTEAFF
TRBJ2-7 | - | - | TRBV6-5 | 16 | TGTGCCAGCAGTTACTCGCGGACAGCCGTTTTCTCGGAGCAGTACTTC | CASSYSRTAVFSEQYF
TRBJ1-6 | - | TRBD1 | TRBV7-9 | 14 | TGTGCCAGCAGCTATCCGGGACAGGGGTCACCCCTCCACTTT | CASSYPGQGSPLHF
TRBJ1-5 | - | - | TRBV3-1/TRBV3-2 | 13 | TGTGCCAGCAGCCAAGGGGGGGACCAGCCCCAGCATTTT | CASSQGGDQPQHF
TRBJ1-2 | - | - | TRBV19 | 13 | TGTGCCAGTAGTATTGGAGCGGGCTATGGCTACACCTTC | CASSIGAGYGYTF
TRBJ2-3 | - | TRBD2 | TRBV5-1 | 17 | TGCGCCAGCAGCTTATCTAGGGGAGGGCTTAGCACAGATACGCAGTATTTT | CASSLSRGGLSTDTQYF
TRBJ1-1 | - | - | TRBV6-5 | 15 | TGTGCCAGCAGCCTTTTGGGTGGGCAGAACACTGAAGCTTTCTTT | CASSLLGGQNTEAFF
TRBJ2-7 | - | TRBD1 | TRBV11-1 | 15 | TGTGCCAGCAGCCCGCGATCGGGACAGGGGAACGAGCAGTACTTC | CASSPRSGQGNEQYF
TRBJ1-1 | - | - | TRBV5-4 | 14 | TGTGCCAGCAGCTTGGGGGGCCCGAACACTGAAGCTTTCTTT | CASSLGGPNTEAFF
TRBJ1-2 | - | TRBD1 | TRBV19 | 13 | TGTGCCAGTAGCCCTCGGACAGGGTTCGGCTACACCTTC | CASSPRTGFGYTF
TRBJ2-2 | - | TRBD2 | TRBV11-2 | 16 | TGTGCCAGCAGCACCGCACTAGCGGGGGGCACCGGGGAGCTGTTTTTT | CASSTALAGGTGELFF
TRBJ1-1 | - | TRBD1 | TRBV6-1 | 12 | TGTGCCAGCAGTGACAGGGGGCGATCCGCTTTCTTT | CASSDRGRSAFF
TRBJ1-2 | - | TRBD1 | TRBV4-2 | 15 | TGTGCCAGCAGCCAGCAGACAGGGCCTAACTATGGCTACACCTTC | CASSQQTGPNYGYTF
TRBJ1-2 | - | - | TRBV10-1 | 13 | TGCGCCAGCAGTGAGGACAGTAGCTATGGCTACACCTTC | CASSEDSSYGYTF
TRBJ2-3 | - | - | TRBV6-5 | 14 | TGTGCCAGCAGTTACCAGAAAAGCACAGATACGCAGTATTTT | CASSYQKSTDTQYF
TRBJ1-1 | once | - | TRBV5-4 | 15 | TGTGCCAGCAGCGTTCCCGGGACACTGAACACTGAAGCTTTCTTT | CASSVPGTLNTEAFF
TRBJ2-1 | - | - | TRBV24-1 | 14 | TGTGCCACCAGTGAACGTCTCAGGGGCAATGAGCAGTTCTTC | CATSERLRGNEQFF
TRBJ2-2 | - | - | TRBV7-6 | 15 | TGTGCCAGCAGCTTAGGAGGGGGTCCCACCGGGGAGCTGTTTTTT | CASSLGGGPTGELFF
TRBJ2-5 | - | TRBD2 | TRBV19 | 14 | TGTGCCAGTGAGGCGCGGGGGGGCCTAGAGACCCAGTACTTC | CASEARGGLETQYF
TRBJ1-1 | - | - | TRBV6-5 | 14 | TGTGCCAGCAGCCCGGAGGGAAGAGGCACTGAAGCTTTCTTT | CASSPEGRGTEAFF
TRBJ1-2 | - | TRBD1 | TRBV5-1 | 16 | TGCGCCAGCAGAAGGAGTACGGGACAGGGGGCTTTGGGCTACACCTTC | CASRRSTGQGALGYTF
TRBJ2-3 | once | TRBD2 | TRBV11-2 | 17 | TGTGCCAGCAGCATTAATAGCGGGGGGGACTTCACAGATACGCAGTATTTT | CASSINSGGDFTDTQYF
TRBJ2-1 | once | - | TRBV11-3 | 15 | TGTGCCAGCAGCTTAGAAGGAGGGTATGGCAATGAGCAGTTCTTC | CASSLEGGYGNEQFF
TRBJ1-3 | - | TRBD1 | TRBV27 | 14 | TGTGCCAGCAGTCTCCACAGGGGTGGTAACACCATATATTTT | CASSLHRGGNTIYF
TRBJ1-1 | few | - | TRBV21-1 | 17 | TGTGCCAGCAGCAAAGAGGGACAGGGGGCGAGGAACACTGAAGCTTTCTTT | CASSKEGQGARNTEAFF
TRBJ2-7 | - | - | TRBV9 | 14 | TGTGCCAGCAGCGTAGCTGGAGCCTCCTACGAGCAGTACTTC | CASSVAGASYEQYF
TRBJ2-7 | - | TRBD2 | TRBV11-2 | 16 | TGTGCCAGCAGCTTAGTGGACGCTAGCGGGGGTAAGGAGCAGTACTTC | CASSLVDASGGKEQYF
TRBJ2-2 | - | - | TRBV7-2 | 16 | TGTGCCAGCAGCCTAATGGCGGGTTCGAACACCGGGGAGCTGTTTTTT | CASSLMAGSNTGELFF
TRBJ1-2 | - | - | TRBV2 | 13 | TGTGCCAGCAGAATGACCGAGTCGAGGGGCTACACCTTC | CASRMTESRGYTF
TRBJ1-2 | - | TRBD1 | TRBV28 | 13 | TGTGCCAGCAGTGTCGACAGGGACTATGGCTACACCTTC | CASSVDRDYGYTF
TRBJ2-3 | - | TRBD2 | TRBV4-1 | 16 | TGCGCCAGCAGCCCTCGACTAGCGCTAGGGGCAGATACGCAGTATTTT | CASSPRLALGADTQYF
TRBJ1-5 | few | TRBD1 | TRBV18 | 17 | TGTGCCAGCTCACCACCGGACAGGGATTCGGGCAATCAGCCCCAGCATTTT | CASSPPDRDSGNQPQHF
TRBJ1-2 | once | TRBD1 | TRBV19 | 15 | TGTGCCAGTAGTATCGGGACAGGGGGCTCCAGAGCCGCCACCTTC | CASSIGTGGSRAATF
TRBJ2-1 | - | - | TRBV5-1 | 13 | TGCGCCAGCAGCTTGGTACTAGACAATGAGCAGTTCTTC | CASSLVLDNEQFF
TRBJ2-4 | - | TRBD2 | TRBV11-2 | 18 | TGTGCCAGCAGCTTAGCTAGCGGGGGAGGCGGGGCCAAAAACATTCAGTACTTC | CASSLASGGGGAKNIQYF
TRBJ1-2 | - | - | TRBV2 | 15 | TGTGCCAGCAGTGACTCGGGACATACCTCGGATGGCTACACCTTC | CASSDSGHTSDGYTF